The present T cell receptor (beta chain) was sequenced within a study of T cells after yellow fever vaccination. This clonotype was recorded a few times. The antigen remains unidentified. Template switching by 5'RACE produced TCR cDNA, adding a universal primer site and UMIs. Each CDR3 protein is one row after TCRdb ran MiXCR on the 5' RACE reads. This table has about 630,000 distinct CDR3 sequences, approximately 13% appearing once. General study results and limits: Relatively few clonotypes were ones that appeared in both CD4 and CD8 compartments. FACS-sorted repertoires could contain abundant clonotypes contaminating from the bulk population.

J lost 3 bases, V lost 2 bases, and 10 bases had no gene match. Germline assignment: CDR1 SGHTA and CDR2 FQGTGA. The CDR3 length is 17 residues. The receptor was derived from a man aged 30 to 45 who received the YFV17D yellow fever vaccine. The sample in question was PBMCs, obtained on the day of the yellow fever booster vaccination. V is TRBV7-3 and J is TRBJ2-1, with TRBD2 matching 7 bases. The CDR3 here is CASSLLSMGGSYNEQFF. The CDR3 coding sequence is TGTGCCAGCAGCTTATTGAGTATGGGCGGGAGCTACAATGAGCAGTTCTTC. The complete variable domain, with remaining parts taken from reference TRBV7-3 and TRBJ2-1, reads GAGVSQTPSNKVTEKGKYVELRCDPISGHTALYWYRQSLGQGPEFLIYFQGTGAADDSGLPNDRFFAVRPEGSVSTLKIQRTERGDSAVYLCASSLLSMGGSYNEQFFGPGTRLTVL.